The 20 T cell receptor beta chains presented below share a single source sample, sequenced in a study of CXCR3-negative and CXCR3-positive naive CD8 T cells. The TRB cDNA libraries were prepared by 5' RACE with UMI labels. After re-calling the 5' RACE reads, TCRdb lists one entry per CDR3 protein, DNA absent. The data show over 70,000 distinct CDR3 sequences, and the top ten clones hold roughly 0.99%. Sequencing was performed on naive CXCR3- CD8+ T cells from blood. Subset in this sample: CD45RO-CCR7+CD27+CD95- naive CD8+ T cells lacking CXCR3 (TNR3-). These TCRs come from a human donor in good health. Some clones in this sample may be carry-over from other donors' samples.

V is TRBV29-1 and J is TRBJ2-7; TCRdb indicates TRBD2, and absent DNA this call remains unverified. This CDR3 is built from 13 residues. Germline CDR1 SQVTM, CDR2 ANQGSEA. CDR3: CSVSEVGTDEQYF.

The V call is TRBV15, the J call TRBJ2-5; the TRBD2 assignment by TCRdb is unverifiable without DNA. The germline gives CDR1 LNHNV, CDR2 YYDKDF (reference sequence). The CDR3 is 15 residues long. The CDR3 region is CATSDGLAAQETQYF.

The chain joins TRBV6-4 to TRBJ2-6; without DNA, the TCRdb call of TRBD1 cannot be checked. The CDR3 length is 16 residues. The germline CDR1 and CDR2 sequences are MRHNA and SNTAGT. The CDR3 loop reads CASSDNRGSGANVLTF.

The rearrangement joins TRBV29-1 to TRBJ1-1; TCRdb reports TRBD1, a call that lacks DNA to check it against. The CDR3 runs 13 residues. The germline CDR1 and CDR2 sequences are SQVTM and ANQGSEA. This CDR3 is CSAREGGKTEAFF. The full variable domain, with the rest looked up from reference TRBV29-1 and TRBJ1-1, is SAVISQKPSRDICQRGTSLTIQCQVDSQVTMMFWYRQQPGQSLTLIATANQGSEATYESGFVIDKFPISRPNLTFSTLTVSNMSPEDSSIYLCSAREGGKTEAFFGQGTRLTVV.

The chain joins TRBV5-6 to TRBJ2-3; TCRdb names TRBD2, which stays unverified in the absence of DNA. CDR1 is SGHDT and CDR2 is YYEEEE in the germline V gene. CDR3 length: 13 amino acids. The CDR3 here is CASSLSGWDTQYF.

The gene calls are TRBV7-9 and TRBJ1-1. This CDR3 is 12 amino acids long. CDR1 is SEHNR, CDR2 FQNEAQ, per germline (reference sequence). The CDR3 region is CASSSENTEAFF.

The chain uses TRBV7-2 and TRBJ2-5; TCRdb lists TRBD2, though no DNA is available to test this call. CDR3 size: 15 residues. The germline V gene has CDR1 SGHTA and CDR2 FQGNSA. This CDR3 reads CASSSSGLAGETQYF.

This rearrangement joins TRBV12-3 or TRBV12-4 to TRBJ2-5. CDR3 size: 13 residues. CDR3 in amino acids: CASSTGNQETQYF.

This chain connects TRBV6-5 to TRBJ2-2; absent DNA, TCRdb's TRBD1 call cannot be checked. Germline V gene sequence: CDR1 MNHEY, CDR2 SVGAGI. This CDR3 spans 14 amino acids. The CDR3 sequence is CASHRGTETGELFF.

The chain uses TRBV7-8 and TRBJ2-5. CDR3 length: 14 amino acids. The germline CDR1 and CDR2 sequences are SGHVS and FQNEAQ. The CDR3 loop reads CASSSDFRQETQYF.

Here the CDR3 reads CAIRMTGVGDYGYTF. The chain employs TRBV10-3 and TRBJ1-2; lacking DNA, the TRBD1 call made by TCRdb goes unchecked. The length of the CDR3 is 15 residues. Germline lookup yields CDR1 ENHRY and CDR2 SYGVKD.

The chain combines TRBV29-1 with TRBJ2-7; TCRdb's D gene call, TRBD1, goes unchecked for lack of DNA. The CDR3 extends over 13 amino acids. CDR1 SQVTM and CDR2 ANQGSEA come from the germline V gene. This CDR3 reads CSVEAGPRGEQYF.

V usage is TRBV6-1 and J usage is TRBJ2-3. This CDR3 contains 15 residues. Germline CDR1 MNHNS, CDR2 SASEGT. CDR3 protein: CASSEPLTSTDTQYF.

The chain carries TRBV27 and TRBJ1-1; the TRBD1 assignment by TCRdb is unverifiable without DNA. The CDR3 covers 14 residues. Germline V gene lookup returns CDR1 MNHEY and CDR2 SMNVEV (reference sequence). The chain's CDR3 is CASSADRENTEAFF.

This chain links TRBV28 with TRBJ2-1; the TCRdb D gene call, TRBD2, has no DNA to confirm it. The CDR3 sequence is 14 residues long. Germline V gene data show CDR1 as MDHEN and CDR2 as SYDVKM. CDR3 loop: CASRPADSYNEQFF.

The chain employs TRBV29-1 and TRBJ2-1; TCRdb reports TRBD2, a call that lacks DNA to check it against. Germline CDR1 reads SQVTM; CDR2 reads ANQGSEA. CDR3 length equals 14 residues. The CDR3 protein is CSVESAGIYNEQFF.

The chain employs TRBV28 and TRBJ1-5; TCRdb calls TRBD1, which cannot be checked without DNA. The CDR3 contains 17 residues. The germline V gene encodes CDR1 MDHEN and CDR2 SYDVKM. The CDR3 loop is CASLGGGPFYSNQPQHF.

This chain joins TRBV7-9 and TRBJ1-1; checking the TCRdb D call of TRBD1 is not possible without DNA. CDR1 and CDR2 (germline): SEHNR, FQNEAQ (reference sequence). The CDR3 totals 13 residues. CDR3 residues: CASSPAGEIGAFF.

The chain's CDR3 is CASSLGTSGSALFFF. The chain has TRBV5-1 and TRBJ2-1; checking the TCRdb D call of TRBD2 is not possible without DNA. Germline V lookup: CDR1 SGHRS, CDR2 YFSETQ. The CDR3 loop spans 15 amino acids.

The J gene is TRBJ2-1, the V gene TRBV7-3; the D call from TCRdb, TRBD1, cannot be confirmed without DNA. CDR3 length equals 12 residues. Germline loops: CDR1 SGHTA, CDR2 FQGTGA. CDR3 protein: CASGQGYNEQFF. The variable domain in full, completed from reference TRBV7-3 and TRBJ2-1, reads GAGVSQTPSNKVTEKGKYVELRCDPISGHTALYWYRQSLGQGPEFLIYFQGTGAADDSGLPNDRFFAVRPEGSVSTLKIQRTERGDSAVYLCASGQGYNEQFFGPGTRLTVL.